The TCR beta chain described here comes from a study of tumor T cells in aggressive B-cell lymphoma. Profiling relied on immunoSEQ multiplex PCR, and the TCRdb table lists in-frame clones only, not all of them. The table has approximately 12,000 clones, roughly 90% seen once. Trimming stripped 3 bases from V and 1 base from J, with 6 bases between. Germline lookup yields CDR1 KGHSH and CDR2 LQKENI. This CDR3 contains 13 residues. The sequence derives from an adult with diffuse large B cell lymphoma. This chain links TRBV18 with TRBJ1-1, with D perhaps matching TRBD1 (6 bases). The sequenced material came from tumor tissue. CDR3 in amino acids: CASSPGQNTEAFF. The DNA of the CDR3 is TGTGCCAGCTCACCGGGACAGAACACTGAAGCTTTCTTT. The full variable domain, in which reference TRBV18 and TRBJ1-1 provide the parts outside the CDR3, is NAGVMQNPRHLVRRRGQEARLRCSPMKGHSHVYWYRQLPEEGLKFMVYLQKENIIDESGMPKERFSAEFPKEGPSILRIQQVVRGDSAAYFCASSPGQNTEAFFGQGTRLTVV.